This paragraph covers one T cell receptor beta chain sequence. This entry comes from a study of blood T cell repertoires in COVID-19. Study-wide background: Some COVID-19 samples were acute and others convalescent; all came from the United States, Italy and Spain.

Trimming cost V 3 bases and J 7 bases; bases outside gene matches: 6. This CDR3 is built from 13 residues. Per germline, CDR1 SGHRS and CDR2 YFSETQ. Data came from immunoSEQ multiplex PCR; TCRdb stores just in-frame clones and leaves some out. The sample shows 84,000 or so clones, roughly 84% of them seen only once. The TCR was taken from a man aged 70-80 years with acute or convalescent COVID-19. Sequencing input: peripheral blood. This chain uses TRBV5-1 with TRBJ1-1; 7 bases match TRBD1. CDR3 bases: TGCGCCAGCAGCTCAACAGGGGACCTTGAAGCTTTCTTT. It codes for CASSSTGDLEAFF.